Listed below are T cell receptor beta chains from one sample, sequenced in a study of cytomegalovirus exposure and HLA in healthy donors. Profiling relied on immunoSEQ multiplex PCR, and the TCRdb table lists in-frame clones only, not all of them. The table has 95,000 to 150,000 clones, about nine tenths seen once. The sample comprised PBMCs. These receptors were taken from a woman under 30 in good health and CMV-seronegative. Both conserved end residues are trimmed from each CDR3.

V	CDR3
TRBV27	ASSLAGEGETQY
TRBV13	ASSRRQGALRGYT
TRBV6-5	ASSPSGYTGELF
TRBV10-2	ASGMGLGAYEQY
TRBV28	ASSWRGSTKNIQY
TRBV5-1	ASRPGLAYEQY
TRBV18	ASSQNRGRNTEAF
TRBV6-1	ASSGQGTQPQH
TRBV6-5	ASSQGTGPWPQH
TRBV27	ASSPISPGTGFGYVNTEAF